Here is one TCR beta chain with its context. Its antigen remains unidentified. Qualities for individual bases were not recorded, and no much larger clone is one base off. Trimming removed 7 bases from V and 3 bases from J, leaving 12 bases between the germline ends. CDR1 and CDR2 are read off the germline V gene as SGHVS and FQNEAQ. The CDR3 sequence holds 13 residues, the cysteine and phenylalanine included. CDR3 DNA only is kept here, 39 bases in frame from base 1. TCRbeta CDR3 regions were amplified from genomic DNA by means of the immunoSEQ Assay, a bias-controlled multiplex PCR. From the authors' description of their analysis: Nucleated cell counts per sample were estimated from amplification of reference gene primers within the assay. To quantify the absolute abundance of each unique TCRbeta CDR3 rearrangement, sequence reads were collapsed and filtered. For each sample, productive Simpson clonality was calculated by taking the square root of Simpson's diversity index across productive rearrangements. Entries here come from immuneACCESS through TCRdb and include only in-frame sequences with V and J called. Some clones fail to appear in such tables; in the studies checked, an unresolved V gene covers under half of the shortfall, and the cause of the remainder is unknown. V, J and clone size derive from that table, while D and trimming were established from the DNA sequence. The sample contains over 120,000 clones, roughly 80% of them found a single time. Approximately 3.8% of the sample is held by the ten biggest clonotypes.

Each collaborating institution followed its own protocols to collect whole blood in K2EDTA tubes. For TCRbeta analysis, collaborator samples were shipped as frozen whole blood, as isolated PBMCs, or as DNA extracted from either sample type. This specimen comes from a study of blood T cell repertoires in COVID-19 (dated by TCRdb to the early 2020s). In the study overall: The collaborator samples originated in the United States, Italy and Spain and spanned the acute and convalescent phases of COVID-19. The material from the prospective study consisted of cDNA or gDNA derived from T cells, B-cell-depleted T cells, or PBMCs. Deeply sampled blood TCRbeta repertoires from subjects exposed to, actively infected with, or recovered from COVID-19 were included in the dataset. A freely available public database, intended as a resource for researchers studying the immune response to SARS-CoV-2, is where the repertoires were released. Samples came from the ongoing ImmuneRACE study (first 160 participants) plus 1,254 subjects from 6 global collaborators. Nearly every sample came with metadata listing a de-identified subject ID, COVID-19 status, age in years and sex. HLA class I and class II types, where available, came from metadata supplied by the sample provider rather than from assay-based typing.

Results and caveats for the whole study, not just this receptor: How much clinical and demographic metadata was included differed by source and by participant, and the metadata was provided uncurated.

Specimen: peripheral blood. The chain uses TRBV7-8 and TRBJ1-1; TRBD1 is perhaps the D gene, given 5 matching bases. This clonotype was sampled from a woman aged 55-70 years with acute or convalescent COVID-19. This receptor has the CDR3 CASTGGAYTEAFF. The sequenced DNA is TGTGCCAGCACGGGTGGGGCCTACACTGAAGCTTTCTTT. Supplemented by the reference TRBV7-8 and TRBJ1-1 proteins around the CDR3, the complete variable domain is GAGVSQSPRYKVAKRGQDVALRCDPISGHVSLFWYQQALGQGPEFLTYFQNEAQLDKSGLPSDRFFAERPEGSVSTLKIQRTQQEDSAVYLCASTGGAYTEAFFGQGTRLTVV.